This TCR beta chain stems from a study of T cells expressing NK-cell markers. Study-level information: One of eight sequenced donors was HCMV-seronegative; the other seven were seropositive.

This CDR3 comprises 13 residues. Per the germline V gene, CDR1 is SQVTM and CDR2 is ANQGSEA. TCRdb re-called the 5' RACE reads, yielding one record per CDR3 amino acid sequence without DNA. Here the sample table reports 120,000 to 150,000 distinct CDR3 sequences. This TCR derives from a man younger than 30 in good health. The chain couples TRBV29-1 to TRBJ2-2. Sequenced: blood T cells: a sorted CD56 or NKG2C T cell subset, CD4+ or CD8+ T cells, or bulk PBMC T cells (not recorded which). The CDR3: CSVVQGYTGELFF.